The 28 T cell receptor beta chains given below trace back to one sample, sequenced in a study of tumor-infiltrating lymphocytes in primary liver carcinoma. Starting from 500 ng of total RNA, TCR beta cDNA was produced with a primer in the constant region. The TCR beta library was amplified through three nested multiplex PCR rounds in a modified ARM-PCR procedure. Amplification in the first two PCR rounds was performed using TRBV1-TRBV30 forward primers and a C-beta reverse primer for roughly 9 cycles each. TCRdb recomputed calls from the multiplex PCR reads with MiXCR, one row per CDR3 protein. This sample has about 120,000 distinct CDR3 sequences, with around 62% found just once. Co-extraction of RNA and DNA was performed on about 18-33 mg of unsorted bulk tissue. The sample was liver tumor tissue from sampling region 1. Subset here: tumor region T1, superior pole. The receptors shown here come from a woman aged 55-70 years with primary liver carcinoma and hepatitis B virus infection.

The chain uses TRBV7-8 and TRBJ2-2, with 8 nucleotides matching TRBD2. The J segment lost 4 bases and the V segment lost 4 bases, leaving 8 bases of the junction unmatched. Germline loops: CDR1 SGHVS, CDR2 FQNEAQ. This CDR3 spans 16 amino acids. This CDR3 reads CASSSLTGGTTGELFF. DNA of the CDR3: TGTGCCAGCAGCTCCTTAACGGGAGGGACCACCGGGGAGCTGTTTTTT. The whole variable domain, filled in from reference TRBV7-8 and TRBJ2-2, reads GAGVSQSPRYKVAKRGQDVALRCDPISGHVSLFWYQQALGQGPEFLTYFQNEAQLDKSGLPSDRFFAERPEGSVSTLKIQRTQQEDSAVYLCASSSLTGGTTGELFFGEGSRLTVL.

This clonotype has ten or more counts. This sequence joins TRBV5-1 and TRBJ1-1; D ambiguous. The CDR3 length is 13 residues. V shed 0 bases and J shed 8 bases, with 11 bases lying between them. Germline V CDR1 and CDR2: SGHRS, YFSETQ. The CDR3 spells CASSLGAATEAFF. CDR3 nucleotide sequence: TGCGCCAGCAGCTTGGGTGCAGCCACCGAAGCTTTCTTT. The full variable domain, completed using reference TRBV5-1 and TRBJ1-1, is KAGVTQTPRYLIKTRGQQVTLSCSPISGHRSVSWYQQTPGQGLQFLFEYFSETQRNKGNFPGRFSGRQFSNSRSEMNVSTLELGDSALYLCASSLGAATEAFFGQGTRLTVV.

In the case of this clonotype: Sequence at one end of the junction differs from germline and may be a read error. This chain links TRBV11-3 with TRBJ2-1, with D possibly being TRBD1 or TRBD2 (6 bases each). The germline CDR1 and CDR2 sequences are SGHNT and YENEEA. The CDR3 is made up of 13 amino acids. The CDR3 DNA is TGTGTCAGCAGTGTCGGGGGCTACATTGAGCAATTCTTC. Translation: CVSSVGGYIEQFF.

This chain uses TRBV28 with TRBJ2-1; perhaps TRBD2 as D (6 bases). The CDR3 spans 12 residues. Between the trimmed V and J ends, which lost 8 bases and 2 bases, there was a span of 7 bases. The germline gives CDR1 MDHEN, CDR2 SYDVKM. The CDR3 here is CASRETYNEQFF. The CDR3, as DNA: TGTGCCAGCCGGGAGACCTACAATGAGCAGTTCTTC.

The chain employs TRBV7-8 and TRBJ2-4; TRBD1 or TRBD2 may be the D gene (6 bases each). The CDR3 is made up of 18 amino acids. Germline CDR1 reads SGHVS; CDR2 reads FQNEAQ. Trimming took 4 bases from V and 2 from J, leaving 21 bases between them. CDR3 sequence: CASSSRSGGAQSKNIQYF. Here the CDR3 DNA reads TGTGCCAGCAGCTCCCGTTCCGGGGGCGCACAGTCCAAAAACATTCAGTACTTC.

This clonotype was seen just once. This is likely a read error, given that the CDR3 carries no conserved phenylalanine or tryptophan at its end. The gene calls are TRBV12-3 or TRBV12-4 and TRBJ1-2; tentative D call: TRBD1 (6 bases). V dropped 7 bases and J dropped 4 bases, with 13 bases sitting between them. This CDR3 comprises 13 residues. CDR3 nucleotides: TGTGCCAGCAATCACGCAGGGGCCTATGGCTACACCTCC. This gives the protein CASNHAGAYGYTS.

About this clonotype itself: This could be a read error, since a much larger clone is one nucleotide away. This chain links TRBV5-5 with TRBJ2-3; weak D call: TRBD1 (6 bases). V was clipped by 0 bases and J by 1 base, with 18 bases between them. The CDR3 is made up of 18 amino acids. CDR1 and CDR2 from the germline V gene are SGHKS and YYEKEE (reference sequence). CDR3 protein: CASSLARGSQRCTDTQYF. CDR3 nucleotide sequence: TGTGCCAGCAGCTTGGCCAGGGGCAGCCAGAGATGCACAGATACGCAGTATTTT.

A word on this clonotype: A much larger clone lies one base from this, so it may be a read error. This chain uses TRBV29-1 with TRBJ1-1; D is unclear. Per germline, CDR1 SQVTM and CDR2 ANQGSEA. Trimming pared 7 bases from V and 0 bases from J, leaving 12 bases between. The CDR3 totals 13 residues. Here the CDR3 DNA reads TGCAGCGCCGCCCACCTGGTGAACACTGAAGCTTTCTTT. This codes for CSAAHLVNTEAFF.

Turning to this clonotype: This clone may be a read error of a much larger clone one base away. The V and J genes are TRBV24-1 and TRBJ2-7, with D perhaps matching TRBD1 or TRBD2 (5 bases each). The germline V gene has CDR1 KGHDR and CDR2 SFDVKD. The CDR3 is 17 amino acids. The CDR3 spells CANSDLRMRDELYEQYF. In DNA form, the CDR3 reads TGTGCCAACAGTGATTTGCGTATGAGGGACGAACTCTACGAGCAGTACTTC.

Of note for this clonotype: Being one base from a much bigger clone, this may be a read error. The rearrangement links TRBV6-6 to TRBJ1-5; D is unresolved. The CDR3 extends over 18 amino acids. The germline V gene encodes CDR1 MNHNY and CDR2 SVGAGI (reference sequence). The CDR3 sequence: CAISYRAGSSGSNQPQHF. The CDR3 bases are TGTGCCATCAGTTACCGCGCCGGATCAAGTGGCAGCAATCAGCCCCAGCATTTT.

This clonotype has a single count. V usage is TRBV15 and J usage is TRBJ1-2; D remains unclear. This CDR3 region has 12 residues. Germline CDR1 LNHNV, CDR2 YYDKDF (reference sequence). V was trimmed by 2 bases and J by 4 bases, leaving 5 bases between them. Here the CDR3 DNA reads TGTGCCACCAGCAGACATAGCTATGGCTACACCTTC. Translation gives CATSRHSYGYTF.

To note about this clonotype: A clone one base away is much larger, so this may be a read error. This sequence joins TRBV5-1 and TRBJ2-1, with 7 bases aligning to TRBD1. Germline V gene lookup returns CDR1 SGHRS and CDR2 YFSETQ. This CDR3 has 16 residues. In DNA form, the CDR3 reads TGCGCCAGCAGCGGGACAGAACAGGGGCGCCTCAATAAGCAGTTCTTC. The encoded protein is CASSGTEQGRLNKQFF.

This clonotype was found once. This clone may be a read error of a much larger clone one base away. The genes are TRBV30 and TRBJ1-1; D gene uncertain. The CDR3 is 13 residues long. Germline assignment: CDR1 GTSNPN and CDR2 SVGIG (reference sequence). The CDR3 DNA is TGTTCCTGGAGTGTATACAGCGGGACTGAAGCTTTCTTT. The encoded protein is CSWSVYSGTEAFF.

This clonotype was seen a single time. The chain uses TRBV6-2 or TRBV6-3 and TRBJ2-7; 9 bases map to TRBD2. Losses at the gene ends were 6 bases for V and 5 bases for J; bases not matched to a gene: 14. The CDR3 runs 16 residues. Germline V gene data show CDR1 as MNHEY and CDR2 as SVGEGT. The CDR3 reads CASSFALAGYSHEQYF. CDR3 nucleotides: TGTGCCAGCAGCTTCGCCCTAGCGGGGTATTCCCACGAGCAGTACTTC.

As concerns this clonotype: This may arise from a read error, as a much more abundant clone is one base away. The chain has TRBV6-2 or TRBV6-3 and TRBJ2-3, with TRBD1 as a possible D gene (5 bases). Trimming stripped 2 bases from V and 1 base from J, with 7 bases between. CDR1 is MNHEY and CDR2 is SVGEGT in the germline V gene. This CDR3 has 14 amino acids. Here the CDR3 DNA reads TGTGCCAGCAGTTACCCAGGGCGCACAGATACGCAGTATTTT. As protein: CASSYPGRTDTQYF.

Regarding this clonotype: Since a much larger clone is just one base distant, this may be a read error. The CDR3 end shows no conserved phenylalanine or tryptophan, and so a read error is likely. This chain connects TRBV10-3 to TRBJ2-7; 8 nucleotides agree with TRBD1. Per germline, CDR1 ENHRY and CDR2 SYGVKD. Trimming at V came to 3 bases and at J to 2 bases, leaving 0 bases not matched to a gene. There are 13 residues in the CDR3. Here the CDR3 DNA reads TGTGCCATCAGTGAACAGGGGGCCTACGAGCAGTACTTA. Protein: CAISEQGAYEQYL.

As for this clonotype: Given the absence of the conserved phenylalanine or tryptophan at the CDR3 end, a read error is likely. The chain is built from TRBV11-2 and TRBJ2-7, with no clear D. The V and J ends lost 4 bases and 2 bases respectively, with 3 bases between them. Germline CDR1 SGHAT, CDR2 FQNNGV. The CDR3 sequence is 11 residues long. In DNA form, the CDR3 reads TGTGCCAGCAGCTCCCCCTACGAGCAGTACCTC. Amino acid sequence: CASSSPYEQYL.

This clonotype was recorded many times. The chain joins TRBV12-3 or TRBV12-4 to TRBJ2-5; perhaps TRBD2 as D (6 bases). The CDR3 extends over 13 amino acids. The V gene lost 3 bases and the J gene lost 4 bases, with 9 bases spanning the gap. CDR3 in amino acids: CASSFSGGETQYF. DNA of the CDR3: TGTGCCAGCAGTTTCTCCGGGGGAGAGACCCAGTACTTC.

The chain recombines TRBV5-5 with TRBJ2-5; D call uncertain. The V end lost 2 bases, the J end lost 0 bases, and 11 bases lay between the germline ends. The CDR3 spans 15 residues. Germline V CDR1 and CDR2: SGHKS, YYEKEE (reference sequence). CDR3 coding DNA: TGTGCCAGCAGCTTTAGACTTATGAACCAAGAGACCCAGTACTTC. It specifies CASSFRLMNQETQYF. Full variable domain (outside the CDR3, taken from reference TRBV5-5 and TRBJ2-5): DAGVTQSPTHLIKTRGQQVTLRCSPISGHKSVSWYQQVLGQGPQFIFQYYEKEERGRGNFPDRFSARQFPNYSSELNVNALLLGDSALYLCASSFRLMNQETQYFGPGTRLLVL.

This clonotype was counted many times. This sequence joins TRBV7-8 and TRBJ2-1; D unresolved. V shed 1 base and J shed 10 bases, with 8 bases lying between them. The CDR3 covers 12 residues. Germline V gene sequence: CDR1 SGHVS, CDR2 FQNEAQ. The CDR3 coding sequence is TGTGCCAGCAGCTTAGGTCTTAGCGAGCAGTTCTTC. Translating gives CASSLGLSEQFF.

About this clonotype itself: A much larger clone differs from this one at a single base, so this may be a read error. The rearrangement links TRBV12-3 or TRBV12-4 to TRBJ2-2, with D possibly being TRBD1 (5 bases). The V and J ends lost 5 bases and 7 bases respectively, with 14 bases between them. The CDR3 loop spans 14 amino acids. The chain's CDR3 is CASSTRREDGELFF. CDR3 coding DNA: TGTGCCAGCAGTACCCGCAGGGAAGACGGGGAGCTGTTTTTT.

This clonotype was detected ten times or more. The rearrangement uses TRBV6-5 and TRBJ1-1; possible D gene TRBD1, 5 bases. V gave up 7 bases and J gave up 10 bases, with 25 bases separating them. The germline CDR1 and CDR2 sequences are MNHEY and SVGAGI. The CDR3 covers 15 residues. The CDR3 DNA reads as TGTGCCAGCACCCAGGGTGGAGGCGCCCAAAGAATAGCTTTCTTT. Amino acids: CASTQGGGAQRIAFF.

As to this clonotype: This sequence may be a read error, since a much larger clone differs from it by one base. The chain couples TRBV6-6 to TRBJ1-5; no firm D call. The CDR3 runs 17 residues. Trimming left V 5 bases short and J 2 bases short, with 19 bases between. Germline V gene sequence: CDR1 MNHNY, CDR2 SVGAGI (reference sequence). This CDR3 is CASSHLVPGSGNQPQHF. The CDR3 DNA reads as TGTGCCAGCAGTCACCTCGTGCCCGGGTCGGGCAATCAGCCCCAGCATTTT.

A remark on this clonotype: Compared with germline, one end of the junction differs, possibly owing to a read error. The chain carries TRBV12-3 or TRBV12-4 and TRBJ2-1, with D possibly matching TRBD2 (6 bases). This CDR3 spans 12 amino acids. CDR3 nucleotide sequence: TGTGCCAGCAGTGGGGCGGGGTATGAGCAGTCCTTC. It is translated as CASSGAGYEQSF.

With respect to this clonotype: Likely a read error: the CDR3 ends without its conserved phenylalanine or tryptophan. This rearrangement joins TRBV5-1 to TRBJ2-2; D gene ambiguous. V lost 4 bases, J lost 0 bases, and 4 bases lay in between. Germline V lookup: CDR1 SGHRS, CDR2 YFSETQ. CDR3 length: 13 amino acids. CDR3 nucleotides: TGCGCCAGCAGCCTCACGAACACCGGGGAGCTGTTTTCT. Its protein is CASSLTNTGELFS.

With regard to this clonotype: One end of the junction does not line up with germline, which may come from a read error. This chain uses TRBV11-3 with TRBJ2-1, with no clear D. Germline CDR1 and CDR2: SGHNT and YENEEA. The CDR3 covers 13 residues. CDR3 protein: CASSLPLYNGQFF. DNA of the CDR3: TGTGCCAGCAGCTTACCACTCTACAATGGGCAGTTCTTC.

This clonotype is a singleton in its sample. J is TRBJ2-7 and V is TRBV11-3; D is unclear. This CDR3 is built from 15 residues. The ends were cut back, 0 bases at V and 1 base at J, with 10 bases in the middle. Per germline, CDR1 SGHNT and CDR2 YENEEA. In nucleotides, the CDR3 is TGTGCCAGCAGCTTAGAAAAGGGTGGATCCTACGAGCAGTACTTC. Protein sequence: CASSLEKGGSYEQYF. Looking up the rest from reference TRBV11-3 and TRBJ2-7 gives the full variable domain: EAGVVQSPRYKIIEKKQPVAFWCNPISGHNTLYWYLQNLGQGPELLIRYENEEAVDDSQLPKDRFSAERLKGVDSTLKIQPAELGDSAVYLCASSLEKGGSYEQYFGPGTRLTVT.

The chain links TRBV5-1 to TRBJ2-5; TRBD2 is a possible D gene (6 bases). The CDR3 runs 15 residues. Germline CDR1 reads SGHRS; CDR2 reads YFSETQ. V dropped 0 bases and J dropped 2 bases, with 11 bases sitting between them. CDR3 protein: CASSLGRTTQETQYF. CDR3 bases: TGCGCCAGCAGCTTGGGAAGGACTACTCAAGAGACCCAGTACTTC.